This T cell receptor beta chain was retrieved from a study of blood T cell repertoires in COVID-19. Study in general: Samples representing acute and convalescent COVID-19 were sourced from the United States, Italy and Spain.

The CDR3 is 15 amino acids. Germline CDR1 reads MDHEN; CDR2 reads SYDVKM. V was shortened by 3 bases and J by 8 bases, with 19 bases between the two germline ends. Original handling: Researchers report that nucleated cell counts were estimated from reference gene primer amplification. Method: immunoSEQ multiplex PCR; TCRdb's copy keeps in-frame clones and lacks some. V, J and clone size reflect that table, while D and trimming were determined from the DNA. The sample yields 230,000 or so clones, approximately 84% seen once. Within 2 weeks before study entry, exposed participants met a COVID-19 case. This sequence joins TRBV28 and TRBJ1-2, with D unclear. This TCR was recovered from a woman aged 50 to 60 who had been exposed to COVID-19. Sequencing used PBMCs or T cells enriched from blood (not recorded which). In nucleotides, the CDR3 is TGTGCCAGCAGTTTCCGCGTTCCCCTGGTTCGGGGCTACACCTTC. It yields the protein CASSFRVPLVRGYTF.